A selection of T cell receptor beta chains follows, all from one sample in a study of shared clonotypes between healthy human individuals. The assay was immunoSEQ multiplex PCR, and TCRdb's table has in-frame clones only and misses some. The table has approximately 1,500,000 clones, nearly 99% seen once. Sequencing was carried out using naive CD4+ T cells sorted from blood. The receptors come from a man aged 30 to 45 in good health. CDR3s include the opening cysteine and the closing phenylalanine or tryptophan. A D gene is named only where the DNA matches it firmly. Some rows mark clone size as missing; the rest say once, few, many or name a class of expanded clone.

NA,14,TRBJ2-5,TRBV5-8,NA,TGTGCCAGCAGCTTGGACAGGTTCGGAGAGACCCAGTACTTC,CASSLDRFGETQYF
NA,14,TRBJ1-2,TRBV28,NA,TGTGCCACCAAAAAAAAGTCTGGACAATATGGCTACACCTTC,CATKKKSGQYGYTF
TRBD1,15,TRBJ2-7,TRBV19,NA,TGTGCCAGTAGCCACCCGGGGGACAGGGTCGGGGAGCAGTACTTC,CASSHPGDRVGEQYF
TRBD1,14,TRBJ2-7,TRBV5-1,NA,TGCGCCAGCAGCTCCGACAGGGTGTTCGACGAGCAGTACTTC,CASSSDRVFDEQYF
TRBD2,15,TRBJ2-1,TRBV6-6,NA,TGTGCCAGCAGTTACGGGGGTAGCGGGTACAATGAGCAGTTCTTC,CASSYGGSGYNEQFF
NA,15,TRBJ2-1,TRBV6-5,NA,TGTGCCAGCAGCCAAACCGGGACATTAAGGAGTGAGCAGTTCTTC,CASSQTGTLRSEQFF
TRBD2,17,TRBJ2-2,TRBV9,NA,TGTGCCAGCAGCGTAGGCCCCAGTAGCGGGGTCACCGGGGAGCTGTTTTTT,CASSVGPSSGVTGELFF
TRBD2,19,TRBJ2-3,TRBV5-4,NA,TGTGCCAGCAGCACCCCGGAACCGGCAGCTAGCGGAGGCACAGATACGCAGTATTTT,CASSTPEPAASGGTDTQYF
NA,13,TRBJ2-3,TRBV7-2,NA,TGTGCCAGCGGCACAGGGATATCAGATACGCAGTATTTT,CASGTGISDTQYF
TRBD1,16,TRBJ2-1,TRBV5-1,NA,TGCGCCAGCAGCTTGGCCCCGGACAGGGGTCGCAATGAGCAGTTCTTC,CASSLAPDRGRNEQFF
NA,14,TRBJ2-1,TRBV5-6,NA,TGTGCCAGCAGAATAGAGAGACCCTACAATGAGCAGTTCTTC,CASRIERPYNEQFF
TRBD1,15,TRBJ2-7,TRBV9,once,TGTGCCAGCAGCCCCTTCCGGGACAGGGCCTACGAGCAGTACTTC,CASSPFRDRAYEQYF
NA,12,TRBJ1-2,TRBV29-1,NA,TGCAGCGTTGAGGGGGGGCTAGGTGGCTACACCTTC,CSVEGGLGGYTF
NA,18,TRBJ2-2,TRBV14,NA,TGTGCCAGCAGCCAAGTTCGGACACTGAAACAATACACCGGGGAGCTGTTTTTT,CASSQVRTLKQYTGELFF